These 31 T cell receptor beta chains originate from one sample sequenced in a study of cytomegalovirus exposure and HLA in healthy donors. Vbeta (60) and Jbeta (13) primers were used in the PCR. Sequencing was performed with immunoSEQ multiplex PCR; in TCRdb, only in-frame clones are kept and a portion is missing. The sample lists roughly 120,000 clones, about 82% occurring once. The sample consisted of PBMCs. The receptors stem from a man between 50 and 59 years old in good health and CMV-seronegative.

The CDR3 nucleotides are TGCGCCAGCAGCCCGGGACAGTACAATGAGCAGTTCTTC. Translating gives CASSPGQYNEQFF. The gene calls are TRBV4-1 and TRBJ2-1; 7 bases map to TRBD1. The CDR3 extends over 13 amino acids. Germline V CDR1 and CDR2: MGHRA, YSYEKL. V dropped 4 bases and J dropped 4; count of bases not matched to a gene: 1.

There are a few counts of this clone. The chain couples TRBV5-1 to TRBJ2-3; possibly TRBD2 for D (6 bases). Trimming took off 4 bases at V and 1 base at J, with 13 bases between the two ends. The CDR3 consists of 15 residues. Germline V gives CDR1 SGHRS, CDR2 YFSETQ. CDR3 nucleotides: TGCGCCAGCAGCCCTACCCCGGGAGGCACAGATACGCAGTATTTT. The encoded protein is CASSPTPGGTDTQYF.

The chain links TRBV4-2 to TRBJ2-5; 12 nucleotides agree with TRBD2. Gene TRBJ2-7 matches the end of the DNA better, so the J call may be wrong. Per germline, CDR1 LGHNA and CDR2 YNFKEQ. This CDR3 comprises 16 residues. CDR3 nucleotide sequence: TGTGCCAGCAGCCAGGCCCTAGCGGGGGGGTCCTACGAGCAGTACTTC. Protein: CASSQALAGGSYEQYF.

In this sample, this clone turned up once. This chain's CDR3 is CASTTSGATNEQYF. In DNA form, the CDR3 reads TGTGCCAGCACGACTAGCGGGGCCACAAACGAGCAGTACTTC. The rearrangement uses TRBV7-2 and TRBJ2-7; 11 positions agree with TRBD2. The CDR3 covers 14 residues. Germline-derived CDR1 and CDR2 are SGHTA and FQGNSA. Trimming took 7 bases from V and 5 from J; bases not matched to a gene: 7.

J is TRBJ2-7 and V is TRBV5-4, with TRBD2 matching over 8 bases. The CDR3 extends over 15 amino acids. With 3 bases clipped from V and 2 bases from J, the junction kept 7 bases outside the gene matches. From germline, CDR1 is SGHNT and CDR2 YYREEE (reference sequence). The CDR3 protein is CASSSGPGGAYEQYV. CDR3 nucleotide sequence: TGTGCCAGCAGCTCCGGCCCCGGGGGGGCCTACGAGCAGTACGTC.

The chain uses TRBV5-8 and TRBJ1-5, with a possible D match to TRBD1 (6 bases). Trimming removed 2 bases from V and 9 bases from J, with 12 bases in between. CDR3 length: 13 amino acids. Germline values: CDR1 SGHTS, CDR2 YDEGEE. The CDR3 DNA is TGTGCCAGCAGCTTATTACAGGGCCCGCCCCAGCATTTT. It codes for CASSLLQGPPQHF.

This chain uses TRBV6-5 with TRBJ1-1; D is perhaps TRBD1 (5 bases). The germline V and J ends were trimmed by 2 bases and 4 bases, with 11 bases remaining between them. The CDR3 spans 14 residues. Germline loops: CDR1 MNHEY, CDR2 SVGAGI. The CDR3: CASSYGGVITEAFF. In DNA, the CDR3 is TGTGCCAGCAGTTACGGGGGGGTGATCACTGAAGCTTTCTTT.

This clone occurred once. This rearrangement joins TRBV5-1 to TRBJ2-1, with 7 bases matching TRBD2. The junction had 7 bases not matched to a gene; V was cut back by 2 bases and J by 5 bases. Per germline, CDR1 SGHRS and CDR2 YFSETQ. The CDR3 extends over 15 amino acids. The chain's CDR3 is CASSFGGGVDNEQFF. In DNA form, the CDR3 reads TGCGCCAGCAGCTTTGGGGGGGGTGTCGACAATGAGCAGTTCTTC.

The rearrangement joins TRBV5-1 to TRBJ2-5; the match to TRBD2 covers 11 bases. Germline CDR1 SGHRS, CDR2 YFSETQ. V was clipped by 3 bases and J by 2 bases; unmatched bases: 9. The CDR3 totals 17 residues. The CDR3 loop is CASSWGPSGGTQETQYF. DNA of the CDR3: TGCGCCAGCAGCTGGGGCCCTAGCGGGGGGACTCAAGAGACCCAGTACTTC.

This clone was observed a handful of times. The chain has TRBV28 and TRBJ2-5, with D possibly TRBD1 on 6 matching bases. This CDR3 region has 14 residues. The V end lost 6 bases, the J end lost 1 base, and 12 bases lay between the germline ends. Germline CDR1 reads MDHEN; CDR2 reads SYDVKM. CDR3 in amino acids: CASRVQGPQETQYF. The CDR3 DNA sequence: TGTGCCAGCAGGGTCCAGGGGCCCCAAGAGACCCAGTACTTC.

The chain couples TRBV7-3 to TRBJ1-1; TRBD1 aligns across 10 bases. The germline CDR1 and CDR2 sequences are SGHTA and FQGTGA. With 4 bases clipped from V and 1 base from J, the junction kept 3 bases outside the gene matches. This CDR3 comprises 15 residues. The CDR3 reads CASSSTGGENTEAFF. The DNA for the CDR3 is TGTGCCAGCAGCTCGACAGGGGGCGAGAACACTGAAGCTTTCTTT.

The chain recombines TRBV4-2 with TRBJ2-1; 8 nucleotides agree with TRBD2. There are 15 residues in the CDR3. Germline CDR1 is LGHNA and CDR2 is YNFKEQ. V shed 0 bases, J shed 8 bases, and the junction held 6 bases outside the gene matches. The CDR3 here is CASSQDGLAIDEQFF. The CDR3 bases are TGTGCCAGCAGCCAAGACGGACTAGCTATCGATGAGCAGTTCTTC.

The J gene is TRBJ1-2, the V gene TRBV11-1; D gene unclear. CDR3 size: 15 residues. V was clipped by 1 base and J by 3 bases, with 12 bases between them. Germline V CDR1 and CDR2: SGHAT, FQDESV (reference sequence). The CDR3 reads CASSLDGTLYYGYTF. CDR3 in DNA: TGTGCCAGCAGCTTAGATGGCACCCTCTACTATGGCTACACCTTC.

The rearrangement links TRBV30 to TRBJ2-7, with D possibly matching TRBD2 (6 bases). The germline CDR1 and CDR2 sequences are GTSNPN and SVGIG (reference sequence). V gave up 0 bases and J gave up 3 bases, with 6 bases separating them. This CDR3 region has 12 residues. DNA of the CDR3: TGTGCCTGGAGTGTGGAGGGCTACGAGCAGTACTTC. This codes for CAWSVEGYEQYF.

The chain joins TRBV6-1 to TRBJ2-5; 7 nucleotides agree with TRBD2. The germline gives CDR1 MNHNS, CDR2 SASEGT. With V trimmed by 6 bases and J by 5 bases, 6 bases remained unmatched. The CDR3 sequence is 13 residues long. CDR3 DNA: TGTGCCAGCAGGGGGGGGGTTCGGGAGACCCAGTACTTC. Protein product: CASRGGVRETQYF.

The chain is built from TRBV2 and TRBJ1-4; 7 bases agree with TRBD1. Germline values: CDR1 SNHLY, CDR2 FYNNEI. The CDR3 extends over 15 amino acids. The trim removed 7 bases at V and 5 bases at J, leaving 10 bases unmatched. The CDR3 protein is CASNVVGTANEKLFF. In nucleotides, the CDR3 is TGTGCCAGCAATGTCGTCGGGACAGCAAATGAAAAACTGTTTTTT.

The rearrangement uses TRBV28 and TRBJ2-7; TRBD1 aligns across 9 bases. Germline loops: CDR1 MDHEN, CDR2 SYDVKM. V lost 5 bases, J lost 2 bases, and 4 bases stayed unmatched. CDR3 length: 14 amino acids. The CDR3 coding sequence is TGTGCCAGCAGTCCCCACAGGGGGCCCTACGAGCAGTACGTC. It codes for CASSPHRGPYEQYV.

V gene TRBV7-8 combines with J gene TRBJ1-2; 9 nucleotides align to TRBD1. The CDR3 is made up of 17 amino acids. Losses at the gene ends were 1 base for V and 6 bases for J; bases not matched to a gene: 12. Germline assignment: CDR1 SGHVS and CDR2 FQNEAQ. As DNA, the CDR3 is TGTGCCAGCAGCTTAGATCCGGGACAGGGTATCATTAATGGCTACACCTTC. This codes for CASSLDPGQGIINGYTF.

Concerning this clone itself: At one of its ends the junction is not consistent with the germline gene, which may arise from a read error. The rearrangement links TRBV28 to TRBJ1-5; 10 bases align to TRBD1. The CDR3 has 14 amino acids. The germline V gene has CDR1 MDHEN and CDR2 SYDVKM. CDR3 sequence: CASSSDPDRGLKGF. CDR3 nucleotide sequence: TGTGCCAGCAGTTCAGATCCTGACAGGGGGCTTAAAGGCTTT.

CDR3 loop: CASSLSGTSLTDTQYF. Written as DNA, the CDR3 is TGTGCCAGCAGCTTATCCGGGACAAGCCTCACAGATACGCAGTATTTT. The chain links TRBV11-3 to TRBJ2-3; perhaps TRBD1 as D (6 bases). The germline CDR1 and CDR2 sequences are SGHNT and YENEEA. The ends were cut back, 2 bases at V and 2 bases at J, with 14 bases in the middle. CDR3 size: 16 residues.

The sample holds a few counts of this clone. The chain links TRBV4-2 to TRBJ2-7, with D tentatively TRBD1 (6 bases). This CDR3 has 17 residues. V was shortened by 1 base and J by 0 bases, with 16 bases between the two germline ends. The germline V gene has CDR1 LGHNA and CDR2 YNFKEQ. DNA for the CDR3: TGTGCCAGCAGCCAAGGGGCCGGGACAAGGAGCTCCTACGAGCAGTACTTC. It encodes CASSQGAGTRSSYEQYF.

The chain recombines TRBV7-2 with TRBJ2-5, with D possibly matching TRBD2 (6 bases). V was shortened by 3 bases and J by 4 bases, with 12 bases between the two germline ends. CDR1 is SGHTA and CDR2 is FQGNSA in the germline V gene. This CDR3 comprises 14 residues. The CDR3 here is CASSLVREAETQYF. In nucleotides, the CDR3 is TGTGCCAGCAGCTTGGTTAGGGAGGCAGAGACCCAGTACTTC.

The chain recombines TRBV6-6 with TRBJ2-1; TRBD2 is a possible D gene (5 bases). Trimming took 6 bases from V and 10 from J, leaving 10 bases between them. The V gene's germline CDR1 is MNHNY and CDR2 SVGAGI (reference sequence). This CDR3 contains 11 residues. CDR3 in amino acids: CASSPPGEQFF. The CDR3 DNA follows: TGTGCCAGCAGCCCCCCGGGGGAGCAGTTCTTC.

The CDR3 DNA follows: TGTGCCAGTAGTATAGGGGGGGGCAGGGGGCTGGAGACCCAGTACTTC. It specifies CASSIGGGRGLETQYF. V is TRBV19 and J is TRBJ2-5; a weak D match, TRBD1 (8 bases). Trimming took 1 base from V and 5 from J, leaving 17 bases between them. The germline V gene has CDR1 LNHDA and CDR2 SQIVND (reference sequence). The CDR3 length is 16 residues.

This rearrangement joins TRBV4-3 to TRBJ2-2, with 7 bases identical to TRBD2. This CDR3 comprises 19 residues. J gave up 1 base and V 0 bases, and 11 bases lay outside the gene matches. Per the germline V gene, CDR1 is LGHNA and CDR2 is YSLEER. In nucleotides, the CDR3 is TGCGCCAGCAGCCAAGAAGCCCTAGCGGCGACCTTGAACACCGGGGAGCTGTTTTTT. Translation gives CASSQEALAATLNTGELFF.

The V and J genes are TRBV14 and TRBJ1-2; D is perhaps TRBD1 (5 bases). The V gene lost 5 bases and the J gene lost 1 base, with 20 bases spanning the gap. Germline values: CDR1 SGHDN, CDR2 FVKESK. The CDR3 has 17 amino acids. CDR3 sequence (DNA): TGTGCCAGCAGCGCCCGATGGGTGGGGCAGGATAACTATGGCTACACCTTC. It codes for CASSARWVGQDNYGYTF.

V gene TRBV19 combines with J gene TRBJ1-6; TRBD1 matches at 9 bases. The germline V gene encodes CDR1 LNHDA and CDR2 SQIVND (reference sequence). This CDR3 has 14 amino acids. V lost 5 bases to trimming and J lost 9 bases; unmatched junction nucleotides: 5. Here the CDR3 reads CASSLQGAGSPLHF. CDR3 coding DNA: TGTGCCAGTAGTCTACAGGGGGCAGGTTCACCCCTCCACTTT.

V and J are TRBV5-1 and TRBJ1-4, with 9 bases fitting TRBD1. V lost 4 bases, J lost 4 bases, and 8 bases stayed unmatched. This CDR3 region has 16 residues. The germline gives CDR1 SGHRS, CDR2 YFSETQ. The CDR3 DNA follows: TGCGCCAGCAGCCCGAGGGGACAGGGCGGTAATGAAAAACTGTTTTTT. Protein: CASSPRGQGGNEKLFF.

This chain joins TRBV18 and TRBJ1-2, with a weak D call TRBD1 (6 bases). Germline V lookup: CDR1 KGHSH, CDR2 LQKENI. V was clipped by 5 bases and J by 3 bases, with 19 bases between them. The CDR3 runs 16 residues. CDR3 region: CASSGTKQGTDYGYTF. CDR3 in DNA: TGTGCCAGCTCAGGAACTAAACAGGGTACGGACTATGGCTACACCTTC.

V is TRBV4-2 and J is TRBJ1-2, with D perhaps matching TRBD1 (5 bases). With 3 bases removed from V and 4 bases from J, the gap between germline ends came to 18 bases. Germline V CDR1 and CDR2: LGHNA, YNFKEQ. This CDR3 is 16 amino acids long. The CDR3, as DNA: TGTGCCAGCAGCCAGAGTATCGGGGGGAAGGGCTATGGCTACACCTTC. Its translation is CASSQSIGGKGYGYTF.

The chain's CDR3 is CASSPAQGAGITYEQYF. As DNA, the CDR3 is TGTGCCAGCAGCCCGGCCCAGGGGGCCGGTATAACTTACGAGCAGTACTTC. The J gene is TRBJ2-7, the V gene TRBV5-4, with TRBD1 matching over 8 bases. From germline, CDR1 is SGHNT and CDR2 YYREEE (reference sequence). Trimming removed 4 bases from V and 4 bases from J; junction bases left unmatched: 16. The CDR3 loop spans 17 amino acids.